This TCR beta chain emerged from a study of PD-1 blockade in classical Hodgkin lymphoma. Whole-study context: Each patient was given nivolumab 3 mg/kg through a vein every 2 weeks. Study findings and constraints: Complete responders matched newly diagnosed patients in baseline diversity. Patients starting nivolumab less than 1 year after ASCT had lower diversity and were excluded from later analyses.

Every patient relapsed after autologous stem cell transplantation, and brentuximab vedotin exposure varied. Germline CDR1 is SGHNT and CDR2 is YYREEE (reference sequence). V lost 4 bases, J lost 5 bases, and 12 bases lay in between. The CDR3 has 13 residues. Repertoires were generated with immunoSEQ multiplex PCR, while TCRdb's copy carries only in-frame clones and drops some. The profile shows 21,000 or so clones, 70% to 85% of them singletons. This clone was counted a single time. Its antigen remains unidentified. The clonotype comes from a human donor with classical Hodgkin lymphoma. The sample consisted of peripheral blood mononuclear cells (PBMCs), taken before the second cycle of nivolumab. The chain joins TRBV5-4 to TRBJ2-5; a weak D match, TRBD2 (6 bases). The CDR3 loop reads CASSRAGTETQYF. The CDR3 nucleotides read TGTGCCAGCAGCCGCGCGGGGACGGAGACCCAGTACTTC.